The TCR beta chain described here comes from a study of CD8 T cells in ankylosing spondylitis. Generation of TCR beta libraries employed quantitative 5'-RACE incorporating molecular barcodes. A single record per CDR3 protein comes from TCRdb applying MiXCR to the 5' RACE reads. The sample holds approximately 500,000 distinct CDR3 sequences, 10% to 15% seen once. Note on this clonotype: Antigen unknown.

There are 14 residues in the CDR3. The germline V and J ends were trimmed by 2 bases and 4 bases, with 12 bases remaining between them. The germline gives CDR1 SGHRS, CDR2 YFSETQ. Study results and caveats: Some motif variants were previously reported in reactive arthritis synovial fluid and blood. Within matched ankylosing spondylitis synovial fluid, disease-linked clones were reportedly significantly enriched. A TCR beta motif of under ten highly homologous variants seemed to mark ankylosing spondylitis blood. Clones linked with disease were CD8+ and fairly uncommon in the peripheral blood.

The V gene is TRBV5-1, the J gene TRBJ2-5; D is ambiguous. This sequence originates from a male donor with ankylosing spondylitis. The specimen was blood, either unsorted or a sorted T cell fraction (not recorded which). The CDR3 DNA is TGCGCCAGCAGCTTAGGACCGAACGGAGAGACCCAGTACTTC. It specifies CASSLGPNGETQYF.